Included here is one T cell receptor (beta chain) sequence, with context. What it recognizes is unknown. The sample is drawn from a study of T cell repertoires in cytomegalovirus infection. Overall study context: Shared public TCR beta signatures pointed to both CMV infection and a matching HLA type. Study outcomes and limitations: CMV-specific TCR beta clonotypes restricted by HLA-C were the ones dominating the ex vivo response.

There are 20 residues in the CDR3. Germline-derived CDR1 and CDR2 are SGHVS and FQNEAQ. The ends lost 5 bases at V and 4 bases at J; junction bases unmatched: 21. TCRdb re-called the reads through MiXCR, storing one row per CDR3 protein. The sample consists of a few hundred thousand distinct CDR3 sequences, almost 40% of them appearing once. The receptor was derived from a human donor in good health (CMV status not recorded). Some clones in this sample may be carry-over from other donors' samples. This sample comprised cultured PBMCs, obtained from culture after CMV antigen stimulation. The genes are TRBV7-8 and TRBJ2-3, with TRBD2 matching over 10 bases. CDR3 amino acids: CASSIPPRGLAGEEADTQYF. The CDR3 region has the DNA TGTGCCAGCAGCATACCACCGAGGGGGCTAGCGGGAGAGGAGGCAGATACGCAGTATTTT.